The next 12 T cell receptor beta chains were all read from a single sample in a study of patients and donors after allogeneic stem cell transplantation. One entry per CDR3 protein results from TCRdb running MiXCR on the RT-PCR reads. The profile shows 800,000 to 1,000,000 distinct CDR3 sequences, about a sixth of them singletons. The specimen was blood, either unsorted or a sorted T cell fraction (not recorded which). These receptors all stem from a human donor who was either an allogeneic HSCT recipient or a stem cell or donor lymphocyte infusion donor (not recorded which). It is not recorded whose cells these are; they may come from a transplant donor.

V and J are TRBV7-3 and TRBJ2-1, with D possibly TRBD2 on 6 matching bases. V gave up 0 bases and J gave up 12 bases, with 12 bases separating them. The CDR3 length is 13 residues. CDR1 and CDR2 (germline): SGHTA, FQGTGA. CDR3 sequence: CASSLTGGALQFF. CDR3 nucleotides: TGTGCCAGCAGCTTAACTGGCGGGGCCTTGCAGTTCTTC.

The V call is TRBV5-1, the J call TRBJ2-7; D is perhaps TRBD2 (7 bases). Germline CDR1 and CDR2: SGHRS and YFSETQ. The V end lost 4 bases, the J end lost 3 bases, and 20 bases lay between the germline ends. The CDR3 is 16 amino acids. The CDR3 DNA follows: TGCGCCAGCAGCCCAGGGGAGGGACTTACCTACTACGAGCAGTACTTC. Its translation is CASSPGEGLTYYEQYF. The full variable domain, with the rest looked up from reference TRBV5-1 and TRBJ2-7, is KAGVTQTPRYLIKTRGQQVTLSCSPISGHRSVSWYQQTPGQGLQFLFEYFSETQRNKGNFPGRFSGRQFSNSRSEMNVSTLELGDSALYLCASSPGEGLTYYEQYFGPGTRLTVT.

This clonotype was seen only a few times. The chain has TRBV5-1 and TRBJ2-2; D unresolved. With 0 bases removed from V and 9 bases from J, the gap between germline ends came to 21 bases. This CDR3 has 17 residues. CDR1 is SGHRS, CDR2 YFSETQ, per germline. The CDR3 loop reads CASSLVYQKQVNRELFF. As DNA, the CDR3 is TGCGCCAGCAGCTTGGTTTACCAGAAACAAGTGAACAGGGAGCTGTTTTTT.

The chain employs TRBV6-5 and TRBJ2-7; D is ambiguous. The V and J ends lost 0 bases and 0 bases respectively, with 15 bases between them. This CDR3 contains 17 residues. Germline-derived CDR1 and CDR2 are MNHEY and SVGAGI. DNA of the CDR3: TGTGCCAGCAGTTACTCGAATGTTGGTAGGAGCTCCTACGAGCAGTACTTC. Translation: CASSYSNVGRSSYEQYF.

A few counts support this clonotype. In DNA, the CDR3 is TGTGCCAGCAGCTTGAACCGGGGGACCCAGTACTTC. This sequence encodes CASSLNRGTQYF. The chain uses TRBV5-6 and TRBJ2-5, with a possible D match to TRBD2 (5 bases). CDR1 SGHDT and CDR2 YYEEEE come from the germline V gene. The CDR3 is made up of 12 amino acids. V lost 1 base and J 7 bases, leaving 8 bases between the germline ends.

This clonotype was counted between two and nine times. V is TRBV29-1 and J is TRBJ1-1; D not resolved. Deletions cut 5 bases from V and 3 bases from J, with 19 bases between. CDR1 is SQVTM and CDR2 is ANQGSEA in the germline V gene. The CDR3 runs to 15 residues. Written as DNA, the CDR3 is TGCAGCGTTTACGGACGGCGGATTGGACACACTGAAGCTTTCTTT. It codes for CSVYGRRIGHTEAFF.

This clonotype has more than one count but fewer than ten. The rearrangement uses TRBV19 and TRBJ1-3, with 7 bases aligning to TRBD1. The V and J ends lost 5 bases and 2 bases, in that order; junction bases with no gene match: 3. This CDR3 spans 14 amino acids. Per germline, CDR1 LNHDA and CDR2 SQIVND (reference sequence). This CDR3 reads CASSGGGTGNTIYF. The CDR3 bases are TGTGCCAGTAGTGGAGGGGGCACTGGAAACACCATATATTTT.

The J gene is TRBJ1-6, the V gene TRBV5-6, with a possible D match to TRBD1 (5 bases). The length of the CDR3 is 15 residues. V dropped 4 bases and J dropped 7 bases, with 15 bases sitting between them. Germline loops: CDR1 SGHDT, CDR2 YYEEEE. DNA for the CDR3: TGTGCCAGCAGCCACGACAGAGGGATAAATTCACCCCTCCACTTT. Translating gives CASSHDRGINSPLHF.

The sample holds a few counts of this clonotype. The chain joins TRBV4-1 to TRBJ2-3, with D perhaps matching TRBD1 or TRBD2 (5 bases each). Germline loops: CDR1 MGHRA, CDR2 YSYEKL. This CDR3 has 17 amino acids. The V and J ends lost 0 bases and 6 bases respectively, with 19 bases between them. CDR3: CASSQERGGDRPDTQYF. The CDR3 nucleotides are TGCGCCAGCAGCCAAGAACGTGGGGGTGACCGACCCGATACGCAGTATTTT.

This rearrangement joins TRBV7-9 to TRBJ2-3; possibly TRBD2 for D (6 bases). The CDR3 spans 17 residues. With 2 bases removed from V and 2 bases from J, the gap between germline ends came to 17 bases. CDR1 SEHNR and CDR2 FQNEAQ come from the germline V gene (reference sequence). CDR3 protein: CASSLIKRAGPTDTQYF. For the CDR3, the DNA is TGTGCCAGCAGCTTAATCAAAAGGGCGGGACCCACAGATACGCAGTATTTT.

This clonotype came up a few times. V usage is TRBV29-1 and J usage is TRBJ1-1, with a weak D call TRBD1 (6 bases). In germline, CDR1 is SQVTM, CDR2 ANQGSEA. This CDR3 contains 13 residues. V lost 6 bases and J 3 bases, leaving 14 bases between the germline ends. In nucleotides, the CDR3 is TGCAGCGTGGAACAGGGAATGTACACTGAAGCTTTCTTT. Amino acid sequence: CSVEQGMYTEAFF.

This chain links TRBV20-1 with TRBJ2-1; 12 nucleotides line up with TRBD2. V dropped 1 base and J dropped 7; count of bases not matched to a gene: 8. CDR3 size: 16 residues. Per germline, CDR1 DFQATT and CDR2 SNEGSKA (reference sequence). The CDR3 DNA follows: TGCAGTGCTAGAGCCAGACTAGCGGGAGTCCGTAATGAGCAGTTCTTC. Translating gives CSARARLAGVRNEQFF.